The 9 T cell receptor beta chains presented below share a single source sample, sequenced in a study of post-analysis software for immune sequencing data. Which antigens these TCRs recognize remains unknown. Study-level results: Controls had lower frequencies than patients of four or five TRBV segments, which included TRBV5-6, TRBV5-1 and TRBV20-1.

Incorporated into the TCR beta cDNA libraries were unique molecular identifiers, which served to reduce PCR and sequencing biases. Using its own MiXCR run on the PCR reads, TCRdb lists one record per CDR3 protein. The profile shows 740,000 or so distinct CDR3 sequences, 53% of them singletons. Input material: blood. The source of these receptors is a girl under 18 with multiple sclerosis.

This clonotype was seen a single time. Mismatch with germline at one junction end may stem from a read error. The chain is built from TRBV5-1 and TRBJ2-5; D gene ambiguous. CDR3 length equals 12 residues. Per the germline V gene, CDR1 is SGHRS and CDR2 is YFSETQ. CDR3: CTSSLLSETQYF. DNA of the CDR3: TGCACCAGCAGCTTGCTGTCGGAGACCCAGTACTTC.

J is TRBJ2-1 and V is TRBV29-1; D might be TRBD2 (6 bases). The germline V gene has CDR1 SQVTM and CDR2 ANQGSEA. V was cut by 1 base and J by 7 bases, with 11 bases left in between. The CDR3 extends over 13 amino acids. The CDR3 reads CSVEGRGGNEQFF. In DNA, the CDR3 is TGCAGCGTTGAAGGGCGGGGCGGGAATGAGCAGTTCTTC.

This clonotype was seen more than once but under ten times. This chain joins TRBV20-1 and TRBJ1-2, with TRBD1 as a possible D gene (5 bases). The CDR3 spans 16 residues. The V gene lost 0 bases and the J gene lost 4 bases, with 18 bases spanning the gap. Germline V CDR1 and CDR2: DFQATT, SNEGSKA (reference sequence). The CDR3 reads CSARDYRRAGPYGYTF. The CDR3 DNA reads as TGCAGTGCTAGAGATTACAGGAGGGCAGGCCCCTATGGCTACACCTTC.

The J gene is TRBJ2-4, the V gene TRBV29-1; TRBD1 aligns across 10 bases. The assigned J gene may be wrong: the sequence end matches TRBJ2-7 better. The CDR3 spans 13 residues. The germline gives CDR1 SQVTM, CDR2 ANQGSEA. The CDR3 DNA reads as TGCAGCGCGACAGGGGGCGGCCCCTACGAGCAGTACTTC. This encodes CSATGGGPYEQYF.

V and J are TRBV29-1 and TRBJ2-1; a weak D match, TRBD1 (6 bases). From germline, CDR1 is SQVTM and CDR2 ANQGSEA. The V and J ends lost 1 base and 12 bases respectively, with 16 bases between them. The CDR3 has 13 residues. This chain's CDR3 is CSVEVHPGTMQFF. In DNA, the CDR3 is TGCAGCGTTGAAGTCCACCCAGGGACAATGCAGTTCTTC.

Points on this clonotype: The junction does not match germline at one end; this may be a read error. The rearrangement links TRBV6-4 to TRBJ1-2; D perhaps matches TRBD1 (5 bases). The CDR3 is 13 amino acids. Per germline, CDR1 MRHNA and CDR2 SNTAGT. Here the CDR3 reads CVSSATGTYGYTF. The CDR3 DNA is TGTGTCAGCAGTGCCACAGGAACCTATGGCTACACCTTC.

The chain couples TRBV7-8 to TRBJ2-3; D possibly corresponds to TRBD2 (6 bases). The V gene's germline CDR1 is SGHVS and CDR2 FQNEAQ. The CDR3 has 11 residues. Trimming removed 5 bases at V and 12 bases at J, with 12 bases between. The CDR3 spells CASSQGLTQYF. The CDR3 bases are TGTGCCAGCAGCCAGGGACTCACCCAGTATTTT.

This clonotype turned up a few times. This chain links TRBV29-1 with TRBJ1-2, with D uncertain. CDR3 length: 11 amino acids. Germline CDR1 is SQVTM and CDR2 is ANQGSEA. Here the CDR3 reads CAGYGDYGYTF. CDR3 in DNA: TGCGCGGGCTATGGGGACTATGGCTACACCTTC.

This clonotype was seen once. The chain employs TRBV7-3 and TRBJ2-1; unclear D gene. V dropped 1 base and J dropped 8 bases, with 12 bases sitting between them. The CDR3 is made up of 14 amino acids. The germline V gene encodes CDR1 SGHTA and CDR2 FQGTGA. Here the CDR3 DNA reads TGTGCCAGCAGCTTAAAAGGATCGATCGATGAGCAGTTCTTC. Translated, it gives CASSLKGSIDEQFF.